This T cell receptor beta chain was found in a study of graft-versus-host responses after intestinal transplantation. About the study: The whole recipient group had anti-thymocyte globulin induction followed by tacrolimus and steroids for around 3 years. Study outcomes and limitations: Early post-transplant HvG declines tracked with peak circulating GvH clone levels.

The germline V gene encodes CDR1 SEHNR and CDR2 FQNEAQ (reference sequence). V lost 5 bases and J lost 8; bases outside the gene matches: 6. CDR3 length: 13 amino acids. For this clone: Its antigen is not identified.

Produced via immunoSEQ multiplex PCR; TCRdb's table is partial and in-frame only. Of more than 65,000 clones detected, roughly 94% appear once; the ten largest clones hold around 0.56%. The receptor was isolated from a human donor who received an intestinal transplant. The sample here was unstimulated CD8+ T cells sorted from spleen or lymph node cells, taken before intestinal transplant. The chain recombines TRBV7-9 with TRBJ2-1; 7 bases are shared with TRBD1. The CDR3 here is CASSRDRVDEQFF. Here the CDR3 DNA reads TGTGCCAGCAGCCGAGACAGGGTCGATGAGCAGTTCTTC.